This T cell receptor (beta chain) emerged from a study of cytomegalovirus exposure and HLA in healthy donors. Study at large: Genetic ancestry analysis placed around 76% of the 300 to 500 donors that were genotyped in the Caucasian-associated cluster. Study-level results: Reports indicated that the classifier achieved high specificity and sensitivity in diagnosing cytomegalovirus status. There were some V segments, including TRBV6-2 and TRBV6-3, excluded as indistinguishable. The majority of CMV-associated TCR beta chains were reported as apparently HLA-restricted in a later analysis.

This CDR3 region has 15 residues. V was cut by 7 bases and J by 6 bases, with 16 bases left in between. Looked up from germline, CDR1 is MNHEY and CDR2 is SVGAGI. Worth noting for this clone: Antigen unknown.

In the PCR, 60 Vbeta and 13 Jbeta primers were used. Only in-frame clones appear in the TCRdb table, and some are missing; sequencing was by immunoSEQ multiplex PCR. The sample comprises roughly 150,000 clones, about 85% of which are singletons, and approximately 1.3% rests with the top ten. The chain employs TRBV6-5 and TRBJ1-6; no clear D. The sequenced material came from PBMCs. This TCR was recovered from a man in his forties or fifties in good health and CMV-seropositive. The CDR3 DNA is TGTGCCAGCACCCAAGCCGGGATGGGTAATTCACCCCTCCACTTT. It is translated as CASTQAGMGNSPLHF.